This record covers a single TCR beta chain. Per the original data handling: Estimates of nucleated cell counts were drawn from the amplification of reference gene primers. Using immunoSEQ multiplex PCR, the repertoire was profiled, and TCRdb retains in-frame clones only, with some absent. Clone size and V and J calls were adopted from that table, with D and trimming inferred from the DNA. The sample has more than 80,000 clones; approximately 86% are singletons. The CDR3 runs 15 residues. V lost 8 bases to trimming and J lost 2 bases, with 16 bases between them. Germline V CDR1 and CDR2: SNHLY, FYNNEI. This sample stems from a study of blood T cell repertoires in COVID-19.

The rearrangement joins TRBV2 to TRBJ1-5; D is uncertain. This clonotype was sampled from a man aged 40-55 years with acute or convalescent COVID-19. The sequencing sample was made of peripheral blood. The CDR3 spells CASLRGDDGNQPQHF. CDR3 bases: TGTGCCAGCCTCCGCGGGGATGATGGCAATCAGCCCCAGCATTTT. Variable domain in full (rest from reference TRBV2 and TRBJ1-5): EPEVTQTPSHQVTQMGQEVILRCVPISNHLYFYWYRQILGQKVEFLVSFYNNEISEKSEIFDDQFSVERPDGSNFTLKIRSTKLEDSAMYFCASLRGDDGNQPQHFGDGTRLSIL.